Following are 22 T cell receptor beta chains from one sample sequenced in a study of regulatory T cells in long-lasting Graves disease. The sample's time point: persistent/refractory GD, antithyroid drugs over 5 years with positive TRAb. RNA extracted from PBMCs served as the sequencing template. Relying on iRepertoire HTBI primers and Arm-PCR of CDR3 regions, the team built TCR beta libraries. TCRdb passed the multiplex PCR reads through MiXCR, listing each CDR3 protein once. Of about 660,000 distinct CDR3 sequences listed, about 30% were seen once; the top ten hold 42%. The source was peripheral blood mononuclear cells (PBMCs), collected when the disease was refractory, from a patient treated with antithyroid drugs. The receptors were sampled from a female donor with Graves disease.

The gene calls are TRBV3-1 and TRBJ2-2, with TRBD2 identical over 10 bases. Germline V lookup: CDR1 LGHDT, CDR2 YNNKEL (reference sequence). There are 15 residues in the CDR3. V was clipped by 7 bases and J by 7 bases; unmatched bases: 9. DNA of the CDR3: TGTGCCAGCAAGACCCTAGCGGGGGTTGACGGGGAGCTGTTTTTT. It translates to CASKTLAGVDGELFF.

The V gene is TRBV18, the J gene TRBJ1-1, with D possibly TRBD1 on 5 matching bases. This CDR3 contains 12 residues. The V end lost 0 bases, the J end lost 11 bases, and 10 bases lay between the germline ends. Per the germline V gene, CDR1 is KGHSH and CDR2 is LQKENI. The CDR3, as DNA: TGTGCCAGCTCACCACCGATTGGGGGGGCTTTCTTT. This translates into CASSPPIGGAFF.

This chain uses TRBV9 with TRBJ2-7; 9 nucleotides line up with TRBD2. The germline CDR1 and CDR2 sequences are SGDLS and YYNGEE. The CDR3 consists of 15 residues. Unmatched junction bases numbered 8, after V lost 4 bases and J lost 3 bases. The CDR3, as DNA: TGTGCCAGCAGCCTCGGGACTAGCCCAAACTACGAGCAGTACTTC. As protein: CASSLGTSPNYEQYF.

A remark on this clonotype: The junction departs from germline at one end; a sequencing error may be responsible. The rearrangement joins TRBV28 to TRBJ1-5, with D maybe TRBD1 (6 bases). Germline CDR1 reads MDHEN; CDR2 reads SYDVKM. This CDR3 is built from 16 residues. DNA for the CDR3: TGTGCCAGCAGTCCCCGACAGGTTTATAGCGATCAGCCCCAGCATTTT. Its protein product is CASSPRQVYSDQPQHF.

This clonotype was observed many times. The chain employs TRBV6-1 and TRBJ1-2; D possibly corresponds to TRBD1 (6 bases). The CDR3 loop spans 13 amino acids. Between the trimmed V and J ends, which lost 6 bases and 8 bases, there was a span of 16 bases. Germline V lookup: CDR1 MNHNS, CDR2 SASEGT. CDR3 coding DNA: TGTGCCAGCAGGGCAACAGGGTCGACCGGCTACACCTTC. This gives the protein CASRATGSTGYTF.

This clonotype was seen many times. The chain is built from TRBV12-3 or TRBV12-4 and TRBJ1-1; D ambiguous. V was cut by 6 bases and J by 1 base, with 12 bases left in between. CDR3 length: 14 residues. The CDR3 here is CASRVGYANTEAFF. CDR3 DNA: TGTGCCAGCAGAGTTGGGTACGCGAACACTGAAGCTTTCTTT.

The sample holds a few counts of this clonotype. The chain carries TRBV6-1 and TRBJ2-3, with 7 bases matching TRBD2. Germline V gene data show CDR1 as MNHNS and CDR2 as SASEGT. The CDR3 extends over 15 amino acids. J was trimmed by 0 bases and V by 4 bases; bases with no gene match: 4. CDR3 sequence (DNA): TGTGCCAGCAGTGCCCCGCGGGGGAGCACAGATACGCAGTATTTT. Protein product: CASSAPRGSTDTQYF.

This clonotype was detected a few times. V and J are TRBV28 and TRBJ1-3; D gene uncertain. This CDR3 is built from 14 residues. The V gene's germline CDR1 is MDHEN and CDR2 SYDVKM. Trimming shortened V by 5 bases and J by 2 bases, and 10 bases separated the two germline ends. DNA of the CDR3: TGTGCCAGCAGTGGGTTTGTTCCTGGAAACACCATATATTTT. As protein: CASSGFVPGNTIYF.

The chain has TRBV20-1 and TRBJ1-4, with 7 bases that match TRBD1. The CDR3 is 14 residues long. V was clipped by 6 bases and J by 0 bases; unmatched bases: 4. Germline V CDR1 and CDR2: DFQATT, SNEGSKA (reference sequence). CDR3 sequence reads: CSAPGTATNEKLFF. The CDR3 nucleotides are TGCAGTGCCCCGGGGACAGCAACTAATGAAAAACTGTTTTTT.

The J gene is TRBJ1-2, the V gene TRBV9; D unclear. Trimming pared 3 bases from V and 5 bases from J, leaving 5 bases between. The germline CDR1 and CDR2 sequences are SGDLS and YYNGEE. The CDR3 spans 11 residues. The CDR3 nucleotides are TGTGCCAGCAGCGCGGAGTATGGCTACACCTTC. Protein: CASSAEYGYTF.

The chain carries TRBV12-3 or TRBV12-4 and TRBJ2-7; D unclear. V lost 4 bases to trimming and J lost 2 bases, with 15 bases between them. The CDR3 has 15 amino acids. CDR3 coding DNA: TGTGCCAGCAGTTCCCCAAGGCAAGAACCCTACGAGCAGTACTTC. It translates to CASSSPRQEPYEQYF.

This clonotype was observed a handful of times. This chain joins TRBV2 and TRBJ1-5; 7 bases are a match to TRBD1. V was pared by 4 bases and J by 10 bases, with 13 bases of the junction left unmatched. Germline CDR1 reads SNHLY; CDR2 reads FYNNEI. CDR3 length equals 15 residues. The CDR3 region is CASSVRDSRINPQHF. The CDR3 DNA follows: TGTGCCAGCAGTGTCCGGGACAGTAGAATCAACCCCCAGCATTTT.

The table lists this clonotype with many counts. The V and J genes are TRBV28 and TRBJ1-5; no firm D call. The CDR3 runs to 15 residues. The V end lost 6 bases, the J end lost 6 bases, and 18 bases lay between the germline ends. In germline, CDR1 is MDHEN, CDR2 SYDVKM. The CDR3 nucleotides are TGTGCCAGCAGACCCCCGTTGGGAGAGGGTCAGCCCCAGCATTTT. The encoded protein is CASRPPLGEGQPQHF.

This clonotype was recorded a few times. V gene TRBV7-6 combines with J gene TRBJ1-5, with TRBD1 as a possible D gene (5 bases). The CDR3 length is 15 residues. Germline values: CDR1 SGHVS, CDR2 FNYEAQ. Trimming pared 0 bases from V and 6 bases from J, leaving 12 bases between. CDR3 nucleotide sequence: TGTGCCAGCAGCTTAGCGCGGGGGTCAGGTCAGCCCCAGCATTTT. Protein product: CASSLARGSGQPQHF.

DNA of the CDR3: TGTGCCACCAGCAGAGATTCTGGGAGATACGAGCAGTACTTC. It yields the protein CATSRDSGRYEQYF. This rearrangement joins TRBV15 to TRBJ2-7; perhaps TRBD2 as D (5 bases). Deletions cut 0 bases from V and 4 bases from J, with 10 bases between. The CDR3 runs to 14 residues. Germline CDR1 and CDR2: LNHNV and YYDKDF (reference sequence).

The rearrangement links TRBV7-9 to TRBJ1-1, with no clear D. The CDR3 length is 14 residues. V lost 5 bases, J lost 1 base, and 11 bases lay in between. Per the germline V gene, CDR1 is SEHNR and CDR2 is FQNEAQ (reference sequence). The CDR3 spells CASSKPGQNTEAFF. CDR3 DNA: TGTGCCAGCAGCAAACCGGGTCAGAACACTGAAGCTTTCTTT.

This clonotype was picked up a small number of times. V is TRBV12-3 or TRBV12-4 and J is TRBJ1-2; tentative D call: TRBD1 (5 bases). V was cut by 6 bases and J by 5 bases, with 16 bases left in between. The CDR3 is 14 amino acids. The CDR3 loop is CASSPGGVGYGYTF. CDR3 nucleotides: TGTGCCAGCAGCCCGGGGGGGGTGGGATATGGCTACACCTTC.

The chain uses TRBV3-1 and TRBJ1-1; D is perhaps TRBD1 (6 bases). This CDR3 region has 15 residues. The V end was cut by 4 bases, the J end by 3 bases, with 15 bases between. Germline CDR1 reads LGHDT; CDR2 reads YNNKEL (reference sequence). The CDR3: CASSPQGMYHTEAFF. The CDR3 coding sequence is TGTGCCAGCAGCCCCCAGGGGATGTACCACACTGAAGCTTTCTTT.

The chain has TRBV12-3 or TRBV12-4 and TRBJ2-7; TRBD2 is a possible D gene (6 bases). Trimming cost V 6 bases and J 6 bases, with 21 bases left between them. The CDR3 loop spans 15 amino acids. CDR3 sequence: CASSRHLAGTGEQYF. In DNA, the CDR3 is TGTGCCAGCAGCCGCCATCTTGCGGGAACGGGCGAGCAGTACTTC.

Turning to this clonotype: The junction shows a germline mismatch at one end, possibly a read error. The rearrangement joins TRBV3-1 to TRBJ2-5, with D perhaps given as TRBD1 or TRBD2 (5 bases each). CDR3 length: 15 amino acids. From germline, CDR1 is LGHDT and CDR2 YNNKEL (reference sequence). For the CDR3, the DNA is TGTTCCAGCAGCCTAACTGAGGGACCCCAAGAGACCCAGTACTTC. It codes for CSSSLTEGPQETQYF.

This clonotype was detected ten times or more. The V and J genes are TRBV28 and TRBJ1-2; 7 nucleotides line up with TRBD1. J was trimmed by 7 bases and V by 2 bases; bases with no gene match: 7. CDR1 MDHEN and CDR2 SYDVKM come from the germline V gene. The CDR3 is made up of 14 amino acids. The CDR3 is CASSLGSQGLGYTF. For the CDR3, the DNA is TGTGCCAGCAGTTTAGGGTCACAGGGGCTTGGCTACACCTTC.

Ten or more counts support this clonotype. The V gene is TRBV2, the J gene TRBJ1-4; D is ambiguous. V lost 7 bases, J lost 11 bases, and 17 bases lay in between. Germline V CDR1 and CDR2: SNHLY, FYNNEI. This CDR3 spans 13 amino acids. CDR3 amino acids: CASNFMNREKLFF. CDR3 bases: TGTGCCAGCAATTTCATGAATCGGGAGAAACTGTTTTTT.